This T cell receptor (beta chain) was recorded in a study of blood T cell repertoires in COVID-19. Trimming pared 3 bases from V and 2 bases from J, leaving 11 bases between. This CDR3 spans 13 amino acids. In germline, CDR1 is GTSNPN, CDR2 SVGIG (reference sequence). Measured with immunoSEQ multiplex PCR; TCRdb has only the in-frame clones, and not every one. The data show 200,000 to 250,000 clones, about 81% seen once. The chain combines TRBV30 with TRBJ2-7; TRBD2 might be the D (5 bases). This TCR was sampled from a woman older than 75 with COVID-19, enrolled during active disease. The sequenced material came from peripheral blood. CDR3 nucleotide sequence: TGTGCCTGGAGCCCTCGGGGAACCTACGAGCAGTACTTC. This encodes CAWSPRGTYEQYF.